This T cell receptor beta chain came from a study of response to subunit inactivated influenza vaccine. One entry per CDR3 protein results from TCRdb running MiXCR on the RT-PCR reads. The sample has around 790,000 distinct CDR3 sequences, around 20% seen once; the top ten hold roughly a tenth. Remarks on this clonotype: Its matching antigen is unknown.

The CDR3 has 17 residues. The V gene's germline CDR1 is MNHNS and CDR2 SASEGT. V was shortened by 3 bases and J by 0 bases, with 17 bases between the two germline ends. Notes on the study in general: A suggestion made by the authors is that each seasonal influenza vaccination recruits few new T cells.

The sequence was obtained from a man aged 45-60 years who received an inactivated influenza vaccine. V usage is TRBV6-1 and J usage is TRBJ1-1; D not certain. Sequencing used PBMCs from blood, obtained more than 4 days after vaccination. The CDR3 sequence: CASSDRVLGPLNTEAFF. In nucleotides, the CDR3 is TGTGCCAGCAGTGATAGGGTGCTCGGACCTTTGAACACTGAAGCTTTCTTT.